The 14 T cell receptor beta chains in this list originate from one sample, sequenced in a study of response to subunit inactivated influenza vaccine. TCRdb re-called the RT-PCR reads through MiXCR, storing one row per CDR3 protein. Here the sample spans around 570,000 distinct CDR3 sequences, approximately 7.1% being singletons. Sample: PBMCs from blood, taken 23 to 25 months after vaccination. These receptors came from a man aged 45 to 75 who received an inactivated influenza vaccine.

The gene calls are TRBV4-1 and TRBJ2-5; D call uncertain. Trimming shortened V by 4 bases and J by 1 base, and 7 bases separated the two germline ends. CDR1 MGHRA and CDR2 YSYEKL come from the germline V gene. The CDR3 sequence is 13 residues long. CDR3 residues: CASSLAPQETQYF. In nucleotides, the CDR3 is TGCGCCAGCAGCCTAGCCCCCCAAGAGACCCAGTACTTC.

This clonotype was counted ten times or more. The V gene is TRBV7-2, the J gene TRBJ1-2, with a possible D match to TRBD1 (5 bases). CDR3 length equals 14 residues. V lost 4 bases, J lost 2 bases, and 11 bases lay in between. Looked up from germline, CDR1 is SGHTA and CDR2 is FQGNSA. Here the CDR3 DNA reads TGTGCCAGCAGCTCGACCTCAGGGAACTATGGCTACACCTTC. Amino acids: CASSSTSGNYGYTF. Based on the CDR3 plus reference TRBV7-2 and TRBJ1-2, the full variable domain is GAGVSQSPSNKVTEKGKDVELRCDPISGHTALYWYRQSLGQGLEFLIYFQGNSAPDKSGLPSDRFSAERTGGSVSTLTIQRTQQEDSAVYLCASSSTSGNYGYTFGSGTRLTVV.

The V call is TRBV6-4, the J call TRBJ2-2, with D perhaps matching TRBD1 (6 bases). Trimming shortened V by 7 bases and J by 1 base, and 10 bases separated the two germline ends. CDR3 length: 14 amino acids. CDR1 MRHNA and CDR2 SNTAGT come from the germline V gene. The DNA for the CDR3 is TGTGCCAGCACTCCGGGACAGAACACCGGGGAGCTGTTTTTT. It translates to CASTPGQNTGELFF.

This clonotype was counted only a few times. The chain couples TRBV12-3 or TRBV12-4 to TRBJ1-1; the D gene is possibly TRBD1 (6 bases). The V end was cut by 6 bases, the J end by 2 bases, with 16 bases between. The CDR3 is 15 amino acids. CDR3 in DNA: TGTGCCAGCAGCCCGGGGGCAAGGAAAAACACTGAAGCTTTCTTT. The encoded protein is CASSPGARKNTEAFF.

This rearrangement joins TRBV12-3 or TRBV12-4 to TRBJ2-2; 14 nucleotides match TRBD2. V trimming: 6 bases; J trimming: 5 bases; junction bases outside the gene matches: 17. CDR3 length equals 20 residues. The DNA of the CDR3 is TGTGCCAGCAGGGACCCCCAATGGACTAGCGGGGGGAGTTGGACCGGGGAGCTGTTTTTT. Encoded protein: CASRDPQWTSGGSWTGELFF.

This clonotype appeared a few times. The chain employs TRBV6-2 or TRBV6-3 and TRBJ1-1; D is ambiguous. Trimming removed 2 bases from V and 5 bases from J, with 9 bases in between. Germline V gene sequence: CDR1 MNHEY, CDR2 SVGEGT. CDR3 size: 13 residues. The CDR3 here is CASSYGVWTEAFF. DNA of the CDR3: TGTGCCAGCAGTTACGGGGTTTGGACTGAAGCTTTCTTT.

The rearrangement uses TRBV11-2 and TRBJ2-3; TRBD1 aligns across 9 bases. Germline trimming cut 2 bases from V and 5 bases from J; bases unmatched to any gene: 5. Germline V gene data show CDR1 as SGHAT and CDR2 as FQNNGV. The CDR3 length is 15 residues. Here the CDR3 DNA reads TGTGCCAGCAGCTTACTACAGGGGGCGAAAGATACGCAGTATTTT. Protein: CASSLLQGAKDTQYF. Looking up the rest from reference TRBV11-2 and TRBJ2-3 gives the full variable domain: EAGVAQSPRYKIIEKRQSVAFWCNPISGHATLYWYQQILGQGPKLLIQFQNNGVVDDSQLPKDRFSAERLKGVDSTLKIQPAKLEDSAVYLCASSLLQGAKDTQYFGPGTRLTVL.

The rearrangement links TRBV5-1 to TRBJ2-1; 12 nucleotides align to TRBD1. Germline assignment: CDR1 SGHRS and CDR2 YFSETQ. The CDR3 runs to 15 residues. V shed 3 bases, J shed 6 bases, and the junction held 4 bases outside the gene matches. The CDR3 protein is CASSWGQGAFNEQFF. CDR3 sequence (DNA): TGCGCCAGCAGCTGGGGACAGGGGGCTTTCAATGAGCAGTTCTTC.

The genes are TRBV5-1 and TRBJ2-3; 7 bases align to TRBD2. V gave up 0 bases and J gave up 5 bases; unmatched junction bases: 9. This CDR3 comprises 16 residues. Germline values: CDR1 SGHRS, CDR2 YFSETQ. The CDR3 DNA is TGCGCCAGCAGCTTGGGAGCGGGGCATCCTGGAGATACGCAGTATTTT. Amino acids: CASSLGAGHPGDTQYF. The full variable domain, with the rest looked up from reference TRBV5-1 and TRBJ2-3, is KAGVTQTPRYLIKTRGQQVTLSCSPISGHRSVSWYQQTPGQGLQFLFEYFSETQRNKGNFPGRFSGRQFSNSRSEMNVSTLELGDSALYLCASSLGAGHPGDTQYFGPGTRLTVL.

This chain links TRBV4-3 with TRBJ2-7, with 11 bases matching TRBD2. V shed 6 bases and J 5 bases; nucleotides not matched to a gene: 6. The germline V gene encodes CDR1 LGHNA and CDR2 YSLEER. The CDR3 length is 14 residues. The CDR3 loop is CASSSSGGIDEQYF. The DNA for the CDR3 is TGCGCCAGCAGTTCTAGCGGGGGGATCGACGAGCAGTACTTC.

This clonotype was recorded a few times. This chain links TRBV6-1 with TRBJ2-5, with 8 bases identical to TRBD2. In germline, CDR1 is MNHNS, CDR2 SASEGT. Unmatched junction bases numbered 17, after V lost 6 bases and J lost 5 bases. The length of the CDR3 is 17 residues. The CDR3 bases are TGTGCCAGCAGCCTAGGTAGAGCGGGAGTTTCCGCCGAGACCCAGTACTTC. Its protein is CASSLGRAGVSAETQYF.

This clonotype was counted many times. This chain connects TRBV6-5 to TRBJ2-1; 8 bases fit TRBD2. Germline V gives CDR1 MNHEY, CDR2 SVGAGI. Trimming cost V 0 bases and J 4 bases; bases outside gene matches: 14. The CDR3 extends over 19 amino acids. The CDR3 spells CASSYSALTGGPLYNEQFF. The CDR3 region has the DNA TGTGCCAGCAGTTACTCGGCCTTGACGGGAGGGCCCCTTTACAATGAGCAGTTCTTC.

This clonotype was recorded many times. CDR3 nucleotides: TGTGCCAGCAGCCAAGATCGCGGACAGGGAGGGAACACAGATACGCAGTATTTT. Encoded protein: CASSQDRGQGGNTDTQYF. This chain uses TRBV4-2 with TRBJ2-3; D may be TRBD1 (8 bases). The CDR3 runs 18 residues. V was trimmed by 0 bases and J by 2 bases, leaving 18 bases between them. CDR1 and CDR2 (germline): LGHNA, YNFKEQ.

This clonotype was observed a handful of times. The V and J genes are TRBV21-1 and TRBJ1-1. TRBV21-1 is termed a pseudogene. There are 11 residues in the CDR3. This chain's CDR3 is CASSNRSKAFF. CDR3 nucleotide sequence: TGTGCCAGCAGCAACAGATCGAAAGCTTTCTTT.